This TCR beta chain was profiled in a study of blood T cell repertoires in COVID-19 (dated by TCRdb to between 2020 and 2021). Regarding the study in general: Samples covering the acute and convalescent phases of COVID-19 were provided by collaborators in the United States, Italy and Spain. Sample metadata almost always included a de-identified subject ID, COVID-19 status, age in years and sex. A freely available public database, intended as a resource for researchers studying the immune response to SARS-CoV-2, is where the repertoires were released. The material from the prospective study consisted of cDNA or gDNA derived from T cells, B-cell-depleted T cells, or PBMCs. HLA class I and class II types, where available, came from metadata supplied by the sample provider rather than from assay-based typing. The dataset comprised deeply sampled blood TCRbeta repertoires from subjects exposed to, actively infected with, or recovered from COVID-19. Samples came from the ongoing ImmuneRACE study (first 160 participants) plus 1,254 subjects from 6 global collaborators. The paper as a whole reports these results and caveats: Clinical and demographic metadata were provided uncurated, with the amount varying by source and participant.

Collaborating institutions collected whole blood in K2EDTA tubes following their own protocols. For TCRbeta analysis, collaborator samples were shipped as frozen whole blood, as isolated PBMCs, or as DNA extracted from either sample type. CDR1 MNHEY and CDR2 SVGAGI are derived from the germline V gene. The CDR3 holds 15 amino acids from the cysteine to the phenylalanine. Solely the CDR3 DNA is kept, with 45 bases framed from the first base. Deletion took 6 bases off V and 0 bases off J, with a span of 13 bases between the germline ends. TCRbeta CDR3 regions were amplified from genomic DNA by means of the immunoSEQ Assay, a bias-controlled multiplex PCR. Per the authors' processing: The number of nucleated cells in each sample was estimated by amplification of reference gene primers within the assay. Sequence reads were collapsed and filtered to measure the absolute abundance of every unique TCRbeta CDR3 rearrangement. For each sample, productive Simpson clonality was calculated as the square root of Simpson's diversity index over productive rearrangements. TCRdb retrieved this table from immuneACCESS and kept in-frame rearrangements only. Not all clones are present; in checked studies, unresolved V genes account for under half, and no reason is known for the remainder. V and J calls and clone size are those listed in that table; D and trimming were worked out from the DNA. For this sample the table gives about 180,000 clones, of which about 86% were detected only once. 2.5% to 3.5% of the sample is held by the ten biggest clonotypes.

As for this clone: Its antigen is still unknown. Base quality data are lacking; no much larger clone is found one base away.

The sample consisted of peripheral blood. The rearranged chain carries TRBV6-5 and TRBJ2-3, with TRBD1 as a weak D call on 5 bases. The sequence was obtained from a woman in her 30s with active or convalescent COVID-19. The sequenced DNA: TGTGCCAGCAGCAACAGGCCGATGAGCACAGATACGCAGTATTTT. Its product reads: CASSNRPMSTDTQYF.